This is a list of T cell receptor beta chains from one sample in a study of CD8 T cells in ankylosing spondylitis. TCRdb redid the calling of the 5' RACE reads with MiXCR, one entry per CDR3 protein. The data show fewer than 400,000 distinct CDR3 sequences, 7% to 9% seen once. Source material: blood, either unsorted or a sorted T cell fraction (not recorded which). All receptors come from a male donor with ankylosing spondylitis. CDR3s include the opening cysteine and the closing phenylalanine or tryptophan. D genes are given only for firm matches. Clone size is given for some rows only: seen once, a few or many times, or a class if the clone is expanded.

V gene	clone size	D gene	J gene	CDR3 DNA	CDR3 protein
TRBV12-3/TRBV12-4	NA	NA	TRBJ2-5	TGTGCCAGCAGCCTCCCTTCCGGAGGACCCGGGGAGACCCAGTACTTC	CASSLPSGGPGETQYF
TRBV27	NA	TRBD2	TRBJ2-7	TGTGCCAGCAGTCCTACACTAGCGGGAGTAGTTGAGCAGTACTTC	CASSPTLAGVVEQYF
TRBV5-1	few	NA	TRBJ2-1	TGCGCCAGCAGCTTGGATACAGGGAGTAATGAGCAGTTCTTC	CASSLDTGSNEQFF
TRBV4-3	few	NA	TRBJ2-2	TGCGCCAGCAGCCAAGATACTGGGAGTTACACCGGGGAGCTGTTTTTT	CASSQDTGSYTGELFF
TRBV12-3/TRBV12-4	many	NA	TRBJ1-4	TGTGCCAGCAGTTTATCTGTAGGCACTAATGAAAAACTGTTTTTT	CASSLSVGTNEKLFF
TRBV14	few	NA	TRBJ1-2	TGTGCCAGCAGCCAAGGCCCAGGCCATCACTATGGCTACACCTTC	CASSQGPGHHYGYTF
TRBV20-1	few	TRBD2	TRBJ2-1	TGCAGTGCGGTACGGGGACTAGCGGCCAATACCTACAATGAGCAGTTCTTC	CSAVRGLAANTYNEQFF
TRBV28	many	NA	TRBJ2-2	TGTGCCAGCAGGGGGGTGGCCGGGGAGCTGTTTTTT	CASRGVAGELFF
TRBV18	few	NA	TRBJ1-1	TGTGCCAGCTCATCGCGAGGGGACACTGAAGCTTTCTTT	CASSSRGDTEAFF
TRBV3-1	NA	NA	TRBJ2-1	TGTGCCAGCAGCCCGTTGGGGCAGTCCTACAATGAGCAGTTCTTC	CASSPLGQSYNEQFF
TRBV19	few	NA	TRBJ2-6	TGTGCCAGTAGACAGTCCAAAGGATCTGGGGCCAACGTCCTGACTTTC	CASRQSKGSGANVLTF
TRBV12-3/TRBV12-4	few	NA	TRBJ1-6	TGTGCCAGCAGTTTAGGGGGGTCAGGATCACCCCTCCACTTT	CASSLGGSGSPLHF
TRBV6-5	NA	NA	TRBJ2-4	TGTGCCAGCAGTTACGGGGAGGCCAAAAACATTCAGTACTTC	CASSYGEAKNIQYF
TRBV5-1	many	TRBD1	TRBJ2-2	TGCGCCAGCAGCTTGCCGGCGGGACAGGCTACCGGGGAGCTGTTTTTT	CASSLPAGQATGELFF
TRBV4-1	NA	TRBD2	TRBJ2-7	TGCGCCAGCAGCCAAGAACGAACTAGCGGTGTGTCGTACGAGCAGTACTTC	CASSQERTSGVSYEQYF
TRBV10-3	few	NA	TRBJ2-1	TGTGCCATCAGACCCCGGGAATCCTACAATGAGCAGTTCTTC	CAIRPRESYNEQFF
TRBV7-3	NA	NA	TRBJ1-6	TGTGCCAGCAGCGCCCGCCCTGGGAGCAGTTCACCCCTCCACTTT	CASSARPGSSSPLHF
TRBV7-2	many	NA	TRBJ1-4	TGTGCCAGCAGCTTAGCAACTAATGAAAAACTGTTTTTT	CASSLATNEKLFF
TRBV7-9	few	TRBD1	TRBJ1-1	TGTGCCAGCATCCTACAGGGGGCAGGTGAAGCTTTCTTT	CASILQGAGEAFF
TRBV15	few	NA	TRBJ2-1	TGTGCCACCAGCAGAGATCGCGGTAACAATGAGCAGTTCTTC	CATSRDRGNNEQFF
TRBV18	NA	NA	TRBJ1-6	TGTGCCAGCTCACCGTCCAGAAATTCACCCCTCCACTTT	CASSPSRNSPLHF
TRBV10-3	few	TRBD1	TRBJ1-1	TGTGCCATCAGAAGACAGGGATCCGAAGCTTTCTTT	CAIRRQGSEAFF